This passage covers 24 T cell receptor beta chains from one sample sequenced in a study of blood T cell repertoires in COVID-19. Clones were sequenced by immunoSEQ multiplex PCR, and TCRdb holds only the in-frame ones, with some missing. The data hold some 72,000 clones, with approximately 84% observed a single time. The material sequenced was peripheral blood. The receptors were sampled from a man aged 50-60 years with COVID-19, enrolled during active disease.

The chain carries TRBV6-2 or TRBV6-3 and TRBJ2-1; TRBD2 is a possible D gene (5 bases). From germline, CDR1 is MNHEY and CDR2 SVGEGT. The CDR3 consists of 12 residues. Trimming took 6 bases from V and 16 from J, leaving 19 bases between them. The CDR3: CASSTTGYNRFF. The CDR3 DNA sequence: TGTGCCAGCAGCACGACGGGGTATAACCGTTTCTTC.

This clone was found a few times. The rearrangement links TRBV29-1 to TRBJ1-2; 9 bases agree with TRBD1. V dropped 7 bases and J dropped 7; count of bases not matched to a gene: 13. Germline assignment: CDR1 SQVTM and CDR2 ANQGSEA. There are 14 residues in the CDR3. The CDR3 DNA sequence: TGCAGCGGAAATACCGGGACAGGGATGAGTGGCTACACCTTC. The encoded protein is CSGNTGTGMSGYTF.

V and J are TRBV28 and TRBJ1-5; 7 positions agree with TRBD1. The CDR3 sequence is 12 residues long. The germline V gene encodes CDR1 MDHEN and CDR2 SYDVKM. Losses at the gene ends were 6 bases for V and 7 bases for J; bases not matched to a gene: 3. CDR3 coding DNA: TGTGCCAGCAGACAAGGGGGCCAGCCCCAGCATTTT. Its protein product is CASRQGGQPQHF.

V and J are TRBV11-2 and TRBJ1-1, with 8 bases aligning to TRBD1. The CDR3 totals 19 residues. J lost 4 bases, V lost 3 bases, and 19 bases had no gene match. Per germline, CDR1 SGHAT and CDR2 FQNNGV. The DNA for the CDR3 is TGTGCCAGCAGCTTTGCCGCCCCGGGACAGGAGGTTTTGCTCACTGAAGCTTTCTTT. Its translation is CASSFAAPGQEVLLTEAFF.

The chain is built from TRBV9 and TRBJ2-3, with TRBD2 matching 7 bases. From germline, CDR1 is SGDLS and CDR2 YYNGEE. Trimming took 3 bases from V and 2 from J; bases not matched to a gene: 9. This CDR3 is built from 16 residues. CDR3 DNA: TGTGCCAGCAGCGCGGACCCACTAGCGCTCACAGATACGCAGTATTTT. It codes for CASSADPLALTDTQYF.

The chain joins TRBV28 to TRBJ1-5; D is possibly TRBD1 (6 bases). Germline values: CDR1 MDHEN, CDR2 SYDVKM. V shed 2 bases and J shed 0 bases, with 11 bases lying between them. The CDR3 consists of 16 residues. CDR3 sequence: CASSLGQFNSNQPQHF. The DNA of the CDR3 is TGTGCCAGCAGTTTAGGACAGTTTAATAGCAATCAGCCCCAGCATTTT.

The chain couples TRBV29-1 to TRBJ2-2; TRBD1 agrees at 7 bases. Germline CDR1 and CDR2: SQVTM and ANQGSEA. This CDR3 has 15 amino acids. The V gene end was trimmed by 6 bases and the J gene end by 1 base; junction bases not matched to a gene: 8. Here the CDR3 reads CSVGPGTVNTGELFF. CDR3 sequence (DNA): TGCAGCGTGGGACCCGGGACAGTGAACACCGGGGAGCTGTTTTTT.

This clone was counted a single time. The rearrangement uses TRBV30 and TRBJ1-5; D possibly corresponds to TRBD1 (6 bases). The CDR3 sequence is 13 residues long. Germline V gene lookup returns CDR1 GTSNPN and CDR2 SVGIG (reference sequence). The ends were cut back, 3 bases at V and 3 bases at J, with 9 bases in the middle. CDR3 in DNA: TGTGCCTGGAGCCGACAGGACAATCAGCCCCAGCATTTT. Translation gives CAWSRQDNQPQHF.

The chain links TRBV6-5 to TRBJ2-3; D remains ambiguous. CDR1 MNHEY and CDR2 SVGAGI come from the germline V gene. Trimming shortened V by 2 bases and J by 4 bases, and 13 bases separated the two germline ends. This CDR3 has 15 amino acids. CDR3 loop: CASSYRRSHADTQYF. DNA for the CDR3: TGTGCCAGCAGTTACCGTCGGAGCCACGCAGATACGCAGTATTTT.

This clone is a singleton in its sample. CDR3 coding DNA: TGTGCCAGTAGTCACGGGATCTCAGCTTTATATCAGTTCTTC. It specifies CASSHGISALYQFF. This sequence joins TRBV19 and TRBJ2-1, with D perhaps TRBD2 (5 bases). The V gene lost 5 bases and the J gene lost 13 bases, with 21 bases spanning the gap. The CDR3 spans 14 residues. The V gene's germline CDR1 is LNHDA and CDR2 SQIVND (reference sequence).

V gene TRBV7-6 combines with J gene TRBJ1-3; 8 bases line up with TRBD1. Trimming took 6 bases from V and 0 from J; bases not matched to a gene: 4. CDR1 is SGHVS, CDR2 FNYEAQ, per germline. This CDR3 contains 15 residues. The CDR3 sequence: CASRAGTGSGNTIYF. For the CDR3, the DNA is TGTGCCAGCAGGGCCGGGACAGGCTCTGGAAACACCATATATTTT.

The V gene is TRBV6-4, the J gene TRBJ2-7; possible D gene TRBD2, 6 bases. The germline V gene encodes CDR1 MRHNA and CDR2 SNTAGT. V gave up 6 bases and J gave up 2 bases, with 14 bases separating them. This CDR3 is 14 amino acids long. The CDR3 DNA reads as TGTGCCAGCAGGGGGGGTCTACCACCCTACGAGCAGTACTTC. Translated: CASRGGLPPYEQYF.

The chain recombines TRBV4-3 with TRBJ2-6; D is ambiguous. V lost 1 base, J lost 0 bases, and 4 bases lay in between. The CDR3 extends over 15 amino acids. Germline V lookup: CDR1 LGHNA, CDR2 YSLEER. The CDR3 protein is CASSQVNSGANVLTF. As DNA, the CDR3 is TGCGCCAGCAGCCAAGTAAACTCTGGGGCCAACGTCCTGACTTTC.

The J gene is TRBJ1-6, the V gene TRBV3-1 (or the pseudogene TRBV3-2); 9 nucleotides align to TRBD1. The CDR3 has 18 residues. The V gene end was trimmed by 3 bases and the J gene end by 9 bases; junction bases not matched to a gene: 15. Looked up from germline, CDR1 is LGHDT and CDR2 is YNNKEL (reference sequence). The DNA of the CDR3 is TGTGCCAGCAGCCACCGGGACAGGGCCTCTAGTTGGGGTTCACCCCTCCACTTT. Amino acids: CASSHRDRASSWGSPLHF.

This chain uses TRBV9 with TRBJ2-1, with 9 bases lining up with TRBD1. V lost 5 bases, J lost 4 bases, and 4 bases stayed unmatched. CDR1 is SGDLS, CDR2 YYNGEE, per germline. This CDR3 has 14 residues. CDR3 sequence reads: CASSPGTGYNEQFF. In nucleotides, the CDR3 is TGTGCCAGCAGTCCCGGGACAGGGTACAATGAGCAGTTCTTC.

V gene TRBV28 combines with J gene TRBJ1-2; no clear D. V lost 5 bases to trimming and J lost 3 bases, with 13 bases between them. Germline V gene data show CDR1 as MDHEN and CDR2 as SYDVKM. CDR3 size: 14 residues. The CDR3 protein is CASSTPGRYYGYTF. CDR3 DNA sequence: TGTGCCAGCAGTACCCCCGGGAGATACTATGGCTACACCTTC.

The gene calls are TRBV6-5 and TRBJ1-3; no clear D. The CDR3 sequence is 13 residues long. CDR1 MNHEY and CDR2 SVGAGI come from the germline V gene. V shed 5 bases and J shed 0 bases, with 5 bases lying between them. The CDR3 reads CASSRSSGNTIYF. DNA of the CDR3: TGTGCCAGCAGTCGCAGCTCTGGAAACACCATATATTTT.

This chain uses TRBV29-1 with TRBJ2-6, with D maybe TRBD1 (6 bases). Germline V gene sequence: CDR1 SQVTM, CDR2 ANQGSEA. The V end lost 6 bases, the J end lost 1 base, and 10 bases lay between the germline ends. This CDR3 contains 14 residues. Here the CDR3 DNA reads TGCAGCGTGCAGACAGGATCTGGGGCCAACGTCCTGACTTTC. Its protein product is CSVQTGSGANVLTF.

The rearrangement links TRBV28 to TRBJ2-5, with TRBD1 as a possible D gene (7 bases). V was trimmed by 6 bases and J by 3 bases, leaving 17 bases between them. The CDR3 is 15 amino acids. Germline CDR1 and CDR2: MDHEN and SYDVKM. The DNA of the CDR3 is TGTGCCAGCAGGCCAGGGGGAGGATTAGAAGAGACCCAGTACTTC. Encoded protein: CASRPGGGLEETQYF.

The chain carries TRBV5-1 and TRBJ2-3; 8 nucleotides match TRBD2. The ends lost 2 bases at V and 0 bases at J; junction bases unmatched: 5. The CDR3 extends over 16 amino acids. Germline CDR1 reads SGHRS; CDR2 reads YFSETQ. CDR3 loop: CASSLTSGASTDTQYF. The CDR3 coding sequence is TGCGCCAGCAGCTTAACTAGCGGAGCTAGCACAGATACGCAGTATTTT.

The J gene is TRBJ1-5, the V gene TRBV27; no clear D gene. Germline V lookup: CDR1 MNHEY, CDR2 SMNVEV (reference sequence). Trimming removed 2 bases at V and 1 base at J, with 6 bases between. This CDR3 is built from 14 residues. CDR3 nucleotide sequence: TGTGCCAGCAGTTTAACGGGAAGCAATCAGCCCCAGCATTTT. It encodes CASSLTGSNQPQHF.

This chain uses TRBV24-1 with TRBJ2-5, with 9 positions matching TRBD2. The V and J ends lost 9 bases and 4 bases, in that order; junction bases with no gene match: 5. Germline lookup yields CDR1 KGHDR and CDR2 SFDVKD. The CDR3 sequence is 13 residues long. CDR3 nucleotide sequence: TGTGCCACCGGGCTAGCGGGACGAGAGACCCAGTACTTC. Translated: CATGLAGRETQYF.

The chain has TRBV24-1 and TRBJ2-3, with 10 bases lining up with TRBD1. Germline V gene data show CDR1 as KGHDR and CDR2 as SFDVKD. This CDR3 has 16 amino acids. Germline trimming cut 4 bases from V and 6 bases from J; bases unmatched to any gene: 9. The CDR3 reads CATSDRRDRGVDTQYF. In DNA form, the CDR3 reads TGTGCCACCAGTGACCGCCGGGACAGGGGAGTTGATACGCAGTATTTT.

The chain links TRBV27 to TRBJ2-3, with 11 nucleotides matching TRBD2. The CDR3 is made up of 17 amino acids. Trimming at V came to 5 bases and at J to 1 base, leaving 8 bases not matched to a gene. Germline V gene data show CDR1 as MNHEY and CDR2 as SMNVEV (reference sequence). CDR3 protein: CASSLSPLAGGTDTQYF. The CDR3 nucleotides are TGTGCCAGCAGTCTTTCCCCACTAGCGGGAGGCACAGATACGCAGTATTTT.